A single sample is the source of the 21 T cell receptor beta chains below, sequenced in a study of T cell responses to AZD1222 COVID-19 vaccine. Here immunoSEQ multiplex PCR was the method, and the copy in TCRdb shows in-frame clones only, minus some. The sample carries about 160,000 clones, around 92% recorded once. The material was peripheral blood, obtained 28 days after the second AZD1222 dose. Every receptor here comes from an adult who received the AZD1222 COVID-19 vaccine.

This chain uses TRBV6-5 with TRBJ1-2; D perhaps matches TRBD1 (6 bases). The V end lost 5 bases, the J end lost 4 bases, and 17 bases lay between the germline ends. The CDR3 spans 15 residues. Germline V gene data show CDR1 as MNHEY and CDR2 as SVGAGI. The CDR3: CASSIQGRGGYGYTF. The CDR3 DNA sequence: TGTGCCAGCAGTATCCAGGGCAGGGGTGGCTATGGCTACACCTTC.

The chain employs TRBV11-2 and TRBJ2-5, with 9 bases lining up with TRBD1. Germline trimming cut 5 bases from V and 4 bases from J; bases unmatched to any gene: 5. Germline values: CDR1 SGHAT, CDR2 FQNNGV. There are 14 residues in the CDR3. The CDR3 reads CASSLDRGVETQYF. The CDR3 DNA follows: TGTGCCAGCAGCCTTGACAGGGGGGTAGAGACCCAGTACTTC.

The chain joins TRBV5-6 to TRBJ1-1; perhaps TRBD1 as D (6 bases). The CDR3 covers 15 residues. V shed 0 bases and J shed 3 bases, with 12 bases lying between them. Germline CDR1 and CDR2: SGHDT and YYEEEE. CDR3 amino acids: CASSLGRGRYTEAFF. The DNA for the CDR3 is TGTGCCAGCAGCTTGGGGAGGGGGAGGTACACTGAAGCTTTCTTT.

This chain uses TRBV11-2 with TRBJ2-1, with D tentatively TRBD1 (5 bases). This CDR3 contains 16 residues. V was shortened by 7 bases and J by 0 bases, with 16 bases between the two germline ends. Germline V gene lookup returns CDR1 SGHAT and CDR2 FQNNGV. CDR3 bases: TGTGCCAGCACCCCTGCCTGGGGCCCCTCCTACAATGAGCAGTTCTTC. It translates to CASTPAWGPSYNEQFF. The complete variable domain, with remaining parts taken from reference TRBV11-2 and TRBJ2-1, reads EAGVAQSPRYKIIEKRQSVAFWCNPISGHATLYWYQQILGQGPKLLIQFQNNGVVDDSQLPKDRFSAERLKGVDSTLKIQPAKLEDSAVYLCASTPAWGPSYNEQFFGPGTRLTVL.

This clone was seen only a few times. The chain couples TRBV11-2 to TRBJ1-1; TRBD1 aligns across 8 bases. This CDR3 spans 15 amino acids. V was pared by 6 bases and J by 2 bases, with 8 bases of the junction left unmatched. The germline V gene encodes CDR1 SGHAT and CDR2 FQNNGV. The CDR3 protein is CASRNRGRVNTEAFF. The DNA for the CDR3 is TGTGCCAGCAGGAACAGGGGGAGGGTAAACACTGAAGCTTTCTTT. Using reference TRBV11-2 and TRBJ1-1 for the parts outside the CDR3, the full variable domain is EAGVAQSPRYKIIEKRQSVAFWCNPISGHATLYWYQQILGQGPKLLIQFQNNGVVDDSQLPKDRFSAERLKGVDSTLKIQPAKLEDSAVYLCASRNRGRVNTEAFFGQGTRLTVV.

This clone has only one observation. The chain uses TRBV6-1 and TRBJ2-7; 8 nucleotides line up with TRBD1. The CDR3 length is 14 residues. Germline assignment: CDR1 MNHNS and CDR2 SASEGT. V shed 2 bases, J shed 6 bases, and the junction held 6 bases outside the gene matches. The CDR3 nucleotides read TGTGCCAGCAGTGAATATGTTGACAGGGGCGAGCAGTACTTC. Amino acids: CASSEYVDRGEQYF.

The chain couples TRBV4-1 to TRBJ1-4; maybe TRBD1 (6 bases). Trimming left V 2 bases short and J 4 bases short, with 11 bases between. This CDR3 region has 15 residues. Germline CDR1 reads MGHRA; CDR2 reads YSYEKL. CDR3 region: CASSQWTARNEKLFF. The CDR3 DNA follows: TGCGCCAGCAGCCAATGGACAGCCCGTAATGAAAAACTGTTTTTT.

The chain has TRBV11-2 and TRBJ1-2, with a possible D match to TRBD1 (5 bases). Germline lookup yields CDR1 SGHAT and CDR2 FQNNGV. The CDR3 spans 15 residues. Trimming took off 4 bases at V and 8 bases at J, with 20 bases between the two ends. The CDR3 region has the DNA TGTGCCAGCAGCTCATTACGGGGAGGGGCGACAGGCTACACCTTC. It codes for CASSSLRGGATGYTF. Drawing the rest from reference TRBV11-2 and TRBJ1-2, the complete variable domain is EAGVAQSPRYKIIEKRQSVAFWCNPISGHATLYWYQQILGQGPKLLIQFQNNGVVDDSQLPKDRFSAERLKGVDSTLKIQPAKLEDSAVYLCASSSLRGGATGYTFGSGTRLTVV.

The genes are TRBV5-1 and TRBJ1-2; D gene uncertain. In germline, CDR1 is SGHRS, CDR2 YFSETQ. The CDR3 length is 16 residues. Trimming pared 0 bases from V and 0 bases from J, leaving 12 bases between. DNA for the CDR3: TGCGCCAGCAGCTTGGATATGGCAACTTCTAACTATGGCTACACCTTC. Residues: CASSLDMATSNYGYTF.

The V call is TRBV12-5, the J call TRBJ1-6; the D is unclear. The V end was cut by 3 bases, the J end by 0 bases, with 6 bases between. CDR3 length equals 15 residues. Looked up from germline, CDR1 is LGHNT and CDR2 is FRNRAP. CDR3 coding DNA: TGTGCTAGTGGTTTTCTGAGCTCCTATAATTCACCCCTCCACTTT. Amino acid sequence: CASGFLSSYNSPLHF.

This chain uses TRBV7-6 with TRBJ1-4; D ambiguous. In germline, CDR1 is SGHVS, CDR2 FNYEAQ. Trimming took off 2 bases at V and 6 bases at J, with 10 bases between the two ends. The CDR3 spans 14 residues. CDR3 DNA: TGTGCCAGCAGCTTAAGGGTTGGGGATGAAAAACTGTTTTTT. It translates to CASSLRVGDEKLFF. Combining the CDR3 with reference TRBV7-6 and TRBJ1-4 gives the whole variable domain GAGVSQSPRYKVTKRGQDVALRCDPISGHVSLYWYRQALGQGPEFLTYFNYEAQQDKSGLPNDRFSAERPEGSISTLTIQRTEQRDSAMYRCASSLRVGDEKLFFGSGTQLSVL.

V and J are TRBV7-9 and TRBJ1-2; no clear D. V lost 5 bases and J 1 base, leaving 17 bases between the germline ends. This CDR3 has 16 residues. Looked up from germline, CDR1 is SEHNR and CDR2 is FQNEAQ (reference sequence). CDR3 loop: CASSPRPQEGNYGYTF. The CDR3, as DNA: TGTGCCAGCAGCCCCCGTCCGCAGGAGGGTAACTATGGCTACACCTTC.

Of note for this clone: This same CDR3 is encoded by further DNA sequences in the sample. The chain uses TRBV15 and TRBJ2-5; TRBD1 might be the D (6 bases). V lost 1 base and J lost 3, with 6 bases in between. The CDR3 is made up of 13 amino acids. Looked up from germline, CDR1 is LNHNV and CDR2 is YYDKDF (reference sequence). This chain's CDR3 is CATSRGTEETQYF. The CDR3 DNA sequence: TGTGCCACCAGCAGAGGGACAGAAGAGACCCAGTACTTC.

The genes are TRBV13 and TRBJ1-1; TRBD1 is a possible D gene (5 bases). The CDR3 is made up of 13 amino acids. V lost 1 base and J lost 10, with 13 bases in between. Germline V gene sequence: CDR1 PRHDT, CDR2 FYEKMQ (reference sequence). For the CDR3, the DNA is TGTGCCAGCAGCTTAGTCAGGGCGGCTCCAGCTTTCTTT. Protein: CASSLVRAAPAFF.

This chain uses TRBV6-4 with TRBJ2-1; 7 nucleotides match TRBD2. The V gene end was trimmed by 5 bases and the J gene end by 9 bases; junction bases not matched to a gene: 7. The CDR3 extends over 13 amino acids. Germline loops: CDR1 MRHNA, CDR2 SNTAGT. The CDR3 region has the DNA TGTGCCAGCAGTTCCAGGGAGGGGAGTGAGCAGTTCTTC. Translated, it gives CASSSREGSEQFF.

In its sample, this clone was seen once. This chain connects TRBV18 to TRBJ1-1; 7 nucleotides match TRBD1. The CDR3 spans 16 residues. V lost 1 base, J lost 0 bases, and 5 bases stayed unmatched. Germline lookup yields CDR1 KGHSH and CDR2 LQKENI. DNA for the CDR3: TGTGCCAGCTCACCACGGGACAGCGAGATGAACACTGAAGCTTTCTTT. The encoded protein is CASSPRDSEMNTEAFF.

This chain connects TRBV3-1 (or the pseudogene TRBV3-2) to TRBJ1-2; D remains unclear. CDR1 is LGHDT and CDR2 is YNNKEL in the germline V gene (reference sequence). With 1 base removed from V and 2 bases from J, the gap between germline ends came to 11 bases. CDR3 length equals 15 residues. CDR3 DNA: TGTGCCAGCAGCCAAGGGAGCAGACTAAACTATGGCTACACCTTC. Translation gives CASSQGSRLNYGYTF.

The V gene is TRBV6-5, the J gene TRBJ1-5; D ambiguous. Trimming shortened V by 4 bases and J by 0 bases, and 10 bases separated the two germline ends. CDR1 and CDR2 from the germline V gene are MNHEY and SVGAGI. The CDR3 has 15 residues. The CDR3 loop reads CASSSYQNSNQPQHF. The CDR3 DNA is TGTGCCAGCAGTTCGTATCAGAATAGCAATCAGCCCCAGCATTTT.

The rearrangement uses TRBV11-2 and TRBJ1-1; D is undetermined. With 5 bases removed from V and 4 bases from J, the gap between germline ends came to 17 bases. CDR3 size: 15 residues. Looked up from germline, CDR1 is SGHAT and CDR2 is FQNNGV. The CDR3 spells CASSPRPGNPTEAFF. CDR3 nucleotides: TGTGCCAGCAGCCCCCGGCCGGGGAACCCCACTGAAGCTTTCTTT.

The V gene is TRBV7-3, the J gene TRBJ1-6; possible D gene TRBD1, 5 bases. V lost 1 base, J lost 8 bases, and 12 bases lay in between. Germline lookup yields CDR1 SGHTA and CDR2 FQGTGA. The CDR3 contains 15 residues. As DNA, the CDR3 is TGTGCCAGCAGCTTAATCCGTGTAGGGGATTCACCCCTCCACTTT. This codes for CASSLIRVGDSPLHF.

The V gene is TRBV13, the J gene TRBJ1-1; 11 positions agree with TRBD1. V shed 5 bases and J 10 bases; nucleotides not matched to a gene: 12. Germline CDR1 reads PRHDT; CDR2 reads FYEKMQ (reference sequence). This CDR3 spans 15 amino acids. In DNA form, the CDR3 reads TGTGCCAGCAGCCAAGTGGGGACAGGGGGATGGGGAGCTTTCTTT. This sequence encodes CASSQVGTGGWGAFF.